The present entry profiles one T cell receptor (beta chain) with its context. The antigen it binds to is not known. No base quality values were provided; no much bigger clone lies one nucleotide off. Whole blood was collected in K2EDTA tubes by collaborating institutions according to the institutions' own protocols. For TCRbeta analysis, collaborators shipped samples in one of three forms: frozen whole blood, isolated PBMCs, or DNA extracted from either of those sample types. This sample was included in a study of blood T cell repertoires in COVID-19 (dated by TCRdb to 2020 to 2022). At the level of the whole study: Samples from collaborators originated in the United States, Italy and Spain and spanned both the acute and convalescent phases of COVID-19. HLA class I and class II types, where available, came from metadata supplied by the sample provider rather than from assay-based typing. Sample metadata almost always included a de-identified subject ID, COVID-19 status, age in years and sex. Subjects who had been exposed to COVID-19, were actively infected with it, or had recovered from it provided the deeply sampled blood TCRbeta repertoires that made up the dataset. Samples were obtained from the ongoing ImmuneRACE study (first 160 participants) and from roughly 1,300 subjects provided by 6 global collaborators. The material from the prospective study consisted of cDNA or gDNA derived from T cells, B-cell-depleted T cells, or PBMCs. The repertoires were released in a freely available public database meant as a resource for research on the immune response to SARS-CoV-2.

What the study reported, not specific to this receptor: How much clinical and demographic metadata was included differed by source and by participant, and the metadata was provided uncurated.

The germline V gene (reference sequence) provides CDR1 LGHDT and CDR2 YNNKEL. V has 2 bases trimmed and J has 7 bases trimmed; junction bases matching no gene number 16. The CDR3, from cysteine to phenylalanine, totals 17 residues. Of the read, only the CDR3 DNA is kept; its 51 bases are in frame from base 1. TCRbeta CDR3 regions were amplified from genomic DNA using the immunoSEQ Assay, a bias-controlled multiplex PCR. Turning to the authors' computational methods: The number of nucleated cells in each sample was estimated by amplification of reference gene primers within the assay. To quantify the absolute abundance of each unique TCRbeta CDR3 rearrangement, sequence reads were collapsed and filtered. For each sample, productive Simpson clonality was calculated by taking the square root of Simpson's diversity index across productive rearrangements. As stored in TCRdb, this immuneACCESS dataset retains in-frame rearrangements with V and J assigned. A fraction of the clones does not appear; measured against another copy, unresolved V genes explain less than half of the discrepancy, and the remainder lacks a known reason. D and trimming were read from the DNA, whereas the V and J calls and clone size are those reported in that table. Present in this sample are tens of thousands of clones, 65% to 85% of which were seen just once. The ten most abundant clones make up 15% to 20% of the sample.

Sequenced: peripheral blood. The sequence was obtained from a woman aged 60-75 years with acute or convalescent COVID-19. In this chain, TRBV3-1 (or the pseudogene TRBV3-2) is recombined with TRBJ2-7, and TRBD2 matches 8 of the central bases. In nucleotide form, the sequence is TGTGCCAGCAGCCAATCAGGGGCCCCGGGACTAGGTAAAGAGCAGTACTTC. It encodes CASSQSGAPGLGKEQYF.